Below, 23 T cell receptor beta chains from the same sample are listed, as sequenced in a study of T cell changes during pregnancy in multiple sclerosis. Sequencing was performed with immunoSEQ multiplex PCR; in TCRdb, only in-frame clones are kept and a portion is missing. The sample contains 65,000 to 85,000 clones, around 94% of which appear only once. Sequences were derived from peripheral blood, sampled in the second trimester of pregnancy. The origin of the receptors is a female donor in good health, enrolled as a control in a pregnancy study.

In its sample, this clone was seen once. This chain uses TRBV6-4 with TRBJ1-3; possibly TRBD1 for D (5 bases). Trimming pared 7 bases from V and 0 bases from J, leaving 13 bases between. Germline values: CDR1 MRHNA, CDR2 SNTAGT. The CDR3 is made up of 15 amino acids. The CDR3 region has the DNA TGTGCCAGCACAGGGATGGTTAGCTCTGGAAACACCATATATTTT. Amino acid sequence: CASTGMVSSGNTIYF.

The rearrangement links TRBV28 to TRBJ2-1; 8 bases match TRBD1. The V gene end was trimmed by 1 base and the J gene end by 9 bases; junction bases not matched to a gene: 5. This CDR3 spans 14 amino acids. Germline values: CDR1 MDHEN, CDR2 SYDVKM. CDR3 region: CASSLSYRGSEQFF. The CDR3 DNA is TGTGCCAGCAGTTTATCGTACAGGGGGAGTGAGCAGTTCTTC.

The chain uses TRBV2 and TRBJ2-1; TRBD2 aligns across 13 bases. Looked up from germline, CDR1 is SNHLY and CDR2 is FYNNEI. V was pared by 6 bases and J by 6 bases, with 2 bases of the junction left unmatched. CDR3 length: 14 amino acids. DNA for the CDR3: TGTGCCAGCAGGACTAGCGGGAGGTCCAATGAGCAGTTCTTC. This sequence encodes CASRTSGRSNEQFF. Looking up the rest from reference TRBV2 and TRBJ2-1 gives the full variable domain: EPEVTQTPSHQVTQMGQEVILRCVPISNHLYFYWYRQILGQKVEFLVSFYNNEISEKSEIFDDQFSVERPDGSNFTLKIRSTKLEDSAMYFCASRTSGRSNEQFFGPGTRLTVL.

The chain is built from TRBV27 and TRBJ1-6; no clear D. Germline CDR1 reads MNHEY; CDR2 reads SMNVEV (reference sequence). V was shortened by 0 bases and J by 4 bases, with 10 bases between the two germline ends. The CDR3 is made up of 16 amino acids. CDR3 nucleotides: TGTGCCAGCAGTTTATCGAGAACAGTGTATAATTCACCCCTCCACTTT. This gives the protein CASSLSRTVYNSPLHF.

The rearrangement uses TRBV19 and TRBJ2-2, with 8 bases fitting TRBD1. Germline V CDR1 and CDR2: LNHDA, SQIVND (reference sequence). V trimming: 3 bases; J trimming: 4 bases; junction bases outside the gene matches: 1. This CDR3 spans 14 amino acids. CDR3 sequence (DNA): TGTGCCAGTAGTATGGACAGGGCCACCGGGGAGCTGTTTTTT. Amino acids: CASSMDRATGELFF. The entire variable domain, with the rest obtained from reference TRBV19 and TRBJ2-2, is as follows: DGGITQSPKYLFRKEGQNVTLSCEQNLNHDAMYWYRQDPGQGLRLIYYSQIVNDFQKGDIAEGYSVSREKKESFPLTVTSAQKNPTAFYLCASSMDRATGELFFGEGSRLTVL.

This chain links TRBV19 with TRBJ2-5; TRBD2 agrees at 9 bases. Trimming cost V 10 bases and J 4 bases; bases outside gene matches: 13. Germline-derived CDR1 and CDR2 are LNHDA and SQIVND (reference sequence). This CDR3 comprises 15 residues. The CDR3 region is CATRSGGRESETQYF. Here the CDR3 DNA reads TGTGCCACCCGATCCGGCGGGAGGGAGTCAGAGACCCAGTACTTC.

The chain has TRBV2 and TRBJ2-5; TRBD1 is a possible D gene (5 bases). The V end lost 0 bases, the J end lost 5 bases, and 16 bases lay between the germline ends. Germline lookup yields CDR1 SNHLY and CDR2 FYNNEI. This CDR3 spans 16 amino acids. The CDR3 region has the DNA TGTGCCAGCAGTGAAGCGCTTTGGAGCAGGGCGGAGACCCAGTACTTC. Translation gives CASSEALWSRAETQYF.

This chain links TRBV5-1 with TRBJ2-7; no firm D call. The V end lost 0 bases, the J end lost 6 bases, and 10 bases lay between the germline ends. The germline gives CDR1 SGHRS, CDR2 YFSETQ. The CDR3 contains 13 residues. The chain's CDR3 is CASSLDWAREQYF. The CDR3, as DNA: TGCGCCAGCAGCTTGGATTGGGCGCGCGAGCAGTACTTC. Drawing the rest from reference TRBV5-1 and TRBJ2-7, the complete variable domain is KAGVTQTPRYLIKTRGQQVTLSCSPISGHRSVSWYQQTPGQGLQFLFEYFSETQRNKGNFPGRFSGRQFSNSRSEMNVSTLELGDSALYLCASSLDWAREQYFGPGTRLTVT.

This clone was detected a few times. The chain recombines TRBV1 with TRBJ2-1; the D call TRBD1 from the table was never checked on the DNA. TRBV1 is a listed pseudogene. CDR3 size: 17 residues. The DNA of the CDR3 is TGCACCAGCAGCCAAGGGGGGCTAGGGCGCTCCTACAATGAGCAGTTCTTC. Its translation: CTSSQGGLGRSYNEQFF.

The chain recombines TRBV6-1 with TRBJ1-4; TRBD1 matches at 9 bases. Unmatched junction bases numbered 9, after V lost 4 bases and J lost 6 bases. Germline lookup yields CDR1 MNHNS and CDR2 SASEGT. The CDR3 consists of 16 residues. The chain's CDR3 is CASSGTRTGEYEKLFF. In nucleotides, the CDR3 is TGTGCCAGCAGTGGAACAAGGACAGGGGAGTATGAAAAACTGTTTTTT.

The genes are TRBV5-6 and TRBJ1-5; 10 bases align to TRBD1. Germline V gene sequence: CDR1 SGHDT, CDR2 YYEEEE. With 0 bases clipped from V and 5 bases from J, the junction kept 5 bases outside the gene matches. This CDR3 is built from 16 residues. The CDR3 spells CASSLGQGAGDQPQHF. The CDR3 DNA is TGTGCCAGCAGCTTGGGACAGGGGGCCGGGGATCAGCCCCAGCATTTT.

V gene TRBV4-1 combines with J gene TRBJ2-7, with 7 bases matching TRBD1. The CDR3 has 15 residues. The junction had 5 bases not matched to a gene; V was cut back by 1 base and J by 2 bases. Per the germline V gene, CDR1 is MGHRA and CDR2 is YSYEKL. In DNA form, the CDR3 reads TGCGCCAGCAGCCAAGTAGGGACAGCTCCCTACGAGCAGTACTTC. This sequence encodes CASSQVGTAPYEQYF.

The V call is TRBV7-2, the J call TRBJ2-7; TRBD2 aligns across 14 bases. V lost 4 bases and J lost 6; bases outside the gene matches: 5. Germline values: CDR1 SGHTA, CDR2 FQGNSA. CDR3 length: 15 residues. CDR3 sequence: CASSSTGTSGGEQYF. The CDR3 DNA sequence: TGTGCCAGCAGCTCCACCGGGACTAGCGGGGGCGAGCAGTACTTC.

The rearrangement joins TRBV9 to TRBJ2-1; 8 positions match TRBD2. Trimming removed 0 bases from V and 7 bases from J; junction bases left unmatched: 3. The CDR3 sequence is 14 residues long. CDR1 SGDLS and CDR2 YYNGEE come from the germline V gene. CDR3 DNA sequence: TGTGCCAGCAGCGTAGCGGGAGGGCCAAATGAGCAGTTCTTC. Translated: CASSVAGGPNEQFF.

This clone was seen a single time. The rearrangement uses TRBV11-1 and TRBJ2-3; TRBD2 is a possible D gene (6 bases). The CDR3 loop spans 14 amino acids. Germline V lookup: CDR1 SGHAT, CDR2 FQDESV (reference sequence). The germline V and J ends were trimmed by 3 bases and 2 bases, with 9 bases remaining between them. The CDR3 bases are TGTGCCAGCAGCTTGACTAGATACACAGATACGCAGTATTTT. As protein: CASSLTRYTDTQYF.

In DNA form, the CDR3 reads TGTGCCAGCAGCGACGGGACAGGGGGTAATCAGCCCCAGCATTTT. Encoded protein: CASSDGTGGNQPQHF. The rearrangement links TRBV5-4 to TRBJ1-5, with 11 bases fitting TRBD1. Looked up from germline, CDR1 is SGHNT and CDR2 is YYREEE (reference sequence). The V gene end was trimmed by 4 bases and the J gene end by 4 bases; junction bases not matched to a gene: 4. The CDR3 runs 15 residues.

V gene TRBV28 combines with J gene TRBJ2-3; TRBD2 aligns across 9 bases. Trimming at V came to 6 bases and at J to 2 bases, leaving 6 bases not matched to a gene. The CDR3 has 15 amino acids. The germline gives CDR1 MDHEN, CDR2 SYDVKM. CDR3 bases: TGTGCCAGCAGCCCTAGCGGGACACACACAGATACGCAGTATTTT. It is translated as CASSPSGTHTDTQYF.

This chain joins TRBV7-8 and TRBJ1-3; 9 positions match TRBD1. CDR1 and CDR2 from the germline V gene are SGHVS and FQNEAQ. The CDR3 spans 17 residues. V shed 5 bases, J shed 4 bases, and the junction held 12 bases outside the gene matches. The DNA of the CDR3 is TGTGCCAGCAGCCCCTTCCCGGGACAGGGACCCGGAAACACCATATATTTT. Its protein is CASSPFPGQGPGNTIYF. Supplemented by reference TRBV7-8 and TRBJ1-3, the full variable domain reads GAGVSQSPRYKVAKRGQDVALRCDPISGHVSLFWYQQALGQGPEFLTYFQNEAQLDKSGLPSDRFFAERPEGSVSTLKIQRTQQEDSAVYLCASSPFPGQGPGNTIYFGEGSWLTVV.

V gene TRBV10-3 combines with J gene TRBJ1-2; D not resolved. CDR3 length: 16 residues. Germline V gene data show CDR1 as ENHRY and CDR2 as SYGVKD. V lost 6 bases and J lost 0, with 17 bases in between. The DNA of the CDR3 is TGTGCCATCAGCGGGGATCAGGCAGTAGCTAACTATGGCTACACCTTC. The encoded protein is CAISGDQAVANYGYTF.

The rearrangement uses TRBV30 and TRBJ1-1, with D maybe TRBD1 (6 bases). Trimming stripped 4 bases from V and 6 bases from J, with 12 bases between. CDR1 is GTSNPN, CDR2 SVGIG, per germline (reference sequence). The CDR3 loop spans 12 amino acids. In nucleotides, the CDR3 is TGTGCCTGGATCGCGACAGGAGCTGAAGCTTTCTTT. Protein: CAWIATGAEAFF. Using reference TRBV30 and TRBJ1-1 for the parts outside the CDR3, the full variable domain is SQTIHQWPATLVQPVGSPLSLECTVEGTSNPNLYWYRQAAGRGLQLLFYSVGIGQISSEVPQNLSASRPQDRQFILSSKKLLLSDSGFYLCAWIATGAEAFFGQGTRLTVV.

CDR3 in amino acids: CASSERLAGGDEQYF. The DNA for the CDR3 is TGTGCCAGCAGTGAGAGGCTAGCGGGAGGAGACGAGCAGTACTTC. This chain links TRBV2 with TRBJ2-7; 11 nucleotides agree with TRBD2. With 3 bases clipped from V and 5 bases from J, the junction kept 6 bases outside the gene matches. CDR3 length equals 15 residues. The germline gives CDR1 SNHLY, CDR2 FYNNEI. Looking up the rest from reference TRBV2 and TRBJ2-7 gives the full variable domain: EPEVTQTPSHQVTQMGQEVILRCVPISNHLYFYWYRQILGQKVEFLVSFYNNEISEKSEIFDDQFSVERPDGSNFTLKIRSTKLEDSAMYFCASSERLAGGDEQYFGPGTRLTVT.

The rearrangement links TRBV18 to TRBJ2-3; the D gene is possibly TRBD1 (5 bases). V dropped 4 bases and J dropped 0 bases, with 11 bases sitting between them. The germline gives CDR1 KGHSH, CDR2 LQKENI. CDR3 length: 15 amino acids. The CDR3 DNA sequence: TGTGCCAGCTCACTCCTTGGGGCTAGCACAGATACGCAGTATTTT. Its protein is CASSLLGASTDTQYF.

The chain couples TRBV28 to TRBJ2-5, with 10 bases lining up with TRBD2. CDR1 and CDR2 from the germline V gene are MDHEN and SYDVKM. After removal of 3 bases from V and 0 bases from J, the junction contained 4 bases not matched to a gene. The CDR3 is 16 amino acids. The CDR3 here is CASSLASGRHQETQYF. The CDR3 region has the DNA TGTGCCAGCAGTTTGGCTAGCGGGAGACACCAAGAGACCCAGTACTTC.